A single sample gave rise to the 5 T cell receptor beta chains below, sequenced in a study of T cell changes during pregnancy in multiple sclerosis. Assay: immunoSEQ multiplex PCR; the TCRdb copy retains only in-frame clones and omits some. The sample lists some 40,000 clones, approximately 90% occurring once. The starting material was CD4+ T cells from peripheral blood mononuclear cells, obtained before pregnancy. Receptor source: a female donor with multiple sclerosis, enrolled in a pregnancy study.

This chain connects TRBV7-3 to TRBJ2-6, with D maybe TRBD2 (7 bases). V was pared by 4 bases and J by 2 bases, with 15 bases between. The CDR3 length is 17 residues. CDR1 is SGHTA and CDR2 is FQGTGA in the germline V gene. CDR3 nucleotides: TGTGCCAGCAGCTCGGATCGGGGGGCTACTGGGGCCAACGTCCTGACTTTC. Its translation: CASSSDRGATGANVLTF. Supplemented by reference TRBV7-3 and TRBJ2-6, the full variable domain reads GAGVSQTPSNKVTEKGKYVELRCDPISGHTALYWYRQSLGQGPEFLIYFQGTGAADDSGLPNDRFFAVRPEGSVSTLKIQRTERGDSAVYLCASSSDRGATGANVLTFGAGSRLTVL.

This clone was seen only once. CDR3 region: CASAHRGGQFF. The CDR3 DNA reads as TGTGCCAGCGCCCATCGAGGCGGGCAGTTCTTC. The J gene is TRBJ2-1, the V gene TRBV25-1; D ambiguous. CDR1 is MGHDK and CDR2 is SYGVNS in the germline V gene. The CDR3 sequence is 11 residues long. The V gene lost 8 bases and the J gene lost 12 bases, with 14 bases spanning the gap.

The CDR3 coding sequence is TGTGCCAGCAGTGAAGCGCTGGGACAGGGGGCAGAGACCCAGTACTTC. Its translation is CASSEALGQGAETQYF. The V gene is TRBV6-1, the J gene TRBJ2-5; 12 bases are a match to TRBD1. CDR1 MNHNS and CDR2 SASEGT come from the germline V gene. V lost 0 bases and J lost 4; bases outside the gene matches: 3. The CDR3 runs to 16 residues.

This chain links TRBV18 with TRBJ2-7, with TRBD1 matching over 8 bases. The ends lost 5 bases at V and 2 bases at J; junction bases unmatched: 8. The CDR3 is 15 amino acids. Germline values: CDR1 KGHSH, CDR2 LQKENI. The CDR3: CASSYYRGETYEQYF. The CDR3 DNA follows: TGTGCCAGCTCATATTACAGGGGGGAGACCTACGAGCAGTACTTC.

The CDR3 DNA sequence: TGCGCCAGCAGCGCTAAGTACCGCACAGATACGCAGTATTTT. Translating it yields CASSAKYRTDTQYF. V gene TRBV5-1 combines with J gene TRBJ2-3, with D unresolved. Germline values: CDR1 SGHRS, CDR2 YFSETQ. The CDR3 contains 14 residues. The ends were cut back, 4 bases at V and 1 base at J, with 10 bases in the middle.